This TCR beta chain was captured by sequencing in a study of cytomegalovirus exposure and HLA in healthy donors. General study points: Altogether, 150 to 200 TCR beta chains were recorded as cytomegalovirus-associated. As confirmed in vitro, three CMV-associated chains were specific for CMV antigens.

With respect to this clone: Its antigen is currently unknown.

While the first cohort had 600 to 800 subjects, the donors belonged to the separate validation cohort of 120 subjects. The CDR3 has 14 amino acids. Germline CDR1 and CDR2: SGHTA and FQGNSA. The V and J ends lost 5 bases and 6 bases respectively, with 16 bases between them. Clones were sequenced by immunoSEQ multiplex PCR, and TCRdb holds only the in-frame ones, with some missing. The data hold about 73,000 clones, with around 90% observed a single time. This clonotype originated in a woman aged 18-30 years in good health and CMV-seropositive. Sequencing was carried out using PBMCs. This chain joins TRBV7-2 and TRBJ1-2; D is ambiguous. The chain's CDR3 is CASSPLLSLDGYTF. CDR3 coding DNA: TGTGCCAGCAGCCCCTTATTGTCCCTTGATGGCTACACCTTC.